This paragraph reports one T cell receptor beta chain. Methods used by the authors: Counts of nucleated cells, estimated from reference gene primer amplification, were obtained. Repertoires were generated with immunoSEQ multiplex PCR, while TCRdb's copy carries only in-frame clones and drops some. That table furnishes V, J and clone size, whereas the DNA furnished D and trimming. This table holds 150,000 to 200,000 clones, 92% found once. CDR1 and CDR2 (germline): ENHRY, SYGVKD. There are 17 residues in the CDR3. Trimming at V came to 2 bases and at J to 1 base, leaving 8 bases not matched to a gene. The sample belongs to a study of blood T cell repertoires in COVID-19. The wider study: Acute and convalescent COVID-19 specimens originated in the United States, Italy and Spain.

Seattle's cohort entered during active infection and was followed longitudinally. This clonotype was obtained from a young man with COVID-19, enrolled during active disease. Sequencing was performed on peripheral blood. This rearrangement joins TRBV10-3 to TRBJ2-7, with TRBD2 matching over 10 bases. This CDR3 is CAISEQLRTSGSYEQYF. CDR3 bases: TGTGCCATCAGTGAGCAGCTTCGGACTAGCGGATCCTACGAGCAGTACTTC.